These 24 T cell receptor beta chains were sequenced from one sample in a study of T cell changes during pregnancy in multiple sclerosis (dated 2019 in TCRdb). The method behind the library was the immunoSEQ multiplex PCR assay. The source is immuneACCESS, and TCRdb retained only in-frame sequences with V and J called. Part of the clones is not carried over; for the studies checked, unresolved V genes explain less than half of this, and the remainder is unexplained. For this sample there are 73,000 or so clones; about 90% appear just once. The ten largest make up 0.86% of the sample. Specimen: peripheral blood, collected in the second trimester of pregnancy. These receptors all stem from a female donor with multiple sclerosis, enrolled in a pregnancy study.

In this sample, this clone turned up once. The chain combines TRBV6-6 with TRBJ2-7; 10 bases map to TRBD1. The CDR3 spans 14 residues. Germline trimming cut 6 bases from V and 7 bases from J; bases unmatched to any gene: 9. Looked up from germline, CDR1 is MNHNY and CDR2 is SVGAGI (reference sequence). The CDR3 DNA reads as TGTGCCAGCAGGCCCCGACAGGGGGCGAGGGAGCAGTACTTC. Encoded protein: CASRPRQGAREQYF.

This rearrangement joins TRBV2 to TRBJ1-2, with D possibly being TRBD1 (6 bases). The CDR3 runs to 14 residues. Germline V gene data show CDR1 as SNHLY and CDR2 as FYNNEI. The ends were cut back, 8 bases at V and 8 bases at J, with 21 bases in the middle. Written as DNA, the CDR3 is TGTGCCAGCGTGTGGGGGGGCGGTGGAAACGGCTACACCTTC. It encodes CASVWGGGGNGYTF.

The genes are TRBV27 and TRBJ1-4; D uncertain. This CDR3 contains 13 residues. Deletions cut 5 bases from V and 8 bases from J, with 12 bases between. CDR1 MNHEY and CDR2 SMNVEV come from the germline V gene (reference sequence). The CDR3 DNA follows: TGTGCCAGCAGTCAGAGGAATGGGGAAAAACTGTTTTTT. It codes for CASSQRNGEKLFF.

On this clone itself: The junction and the germline gene differ at one end; a read error may be behind it. This rearrangement joins TRBV30 to TRBJ2-1; possible D gene TRBD2, 7 bases. Germline CDR1 GTSNPN, CDR2 SVGIG (reference sequence). The CDR3 totals 15 residues. CDR3 amino acids: CARSLGGAAYNEQFF. CDR3 coding DNA: TGTGCCCGGAGCCTGGGGGGGGCGGCCTACAATGAGCAGTTCTTC.

V and J are TRBV6-1 and TRBJ2-5; 7 bases fit TRBD1. Germline V lookup: CDR1 MNHNS, CDR2 SASEGT. The CDR3 extends over 14 amino acids. V lost 1 base to trimming and J lost 4 bases; unmatched junction nucleotides: 3. The CDR3 region has the DNA TGTGCCAGCAGTGAAGGGGACAGAGGAGAGACCCAGTACTTC. This encodes CASSEGDRGETQYF.

The V gene is TRBV29-1, the J gene TRBJ1-2, with a weak D call TRBD1 (6 bases). There are 12 residues in the CDR3. The V gene's germline CDR1 is SQVTM and CDR2 ANQGSEA. V was trimmed by 4 bases and J by 3 bases, leaving 9 bases between them. The DNA of the CDR3 is TGCAGCGTTGGCGAGGGGGACTATGGCTACACCTTC. Translation: CSVGEGDYGYTF.

The chain employs TRBV19 and TRBJ2-7; D unresolved. The CDR3 is 12 residues long. CDR1 is LNHDA, CDR2 SQIVND, per germline (reference sequence). The V end was cut by 5 bases, the J end by 4 bases, with 9 bases between. The CDR3 DNA follows: TGTGCCAGTAGTTTCCCCGGGTACGAGCAGTACTTC. Amino acids: CASSFPGYEQYF.

The V gene is TRBV6-1, the J gene TRBJ2-7; no clear D. Looked up from germline, CDR1 is MNHNS and CDR2 is SASEGT. CDR3 length equals 12 residues. V lost 2 bases and J lost 3, with 5 bases in between. The CDR3, as DNA: TGTGCCAGCAGTGAACCCCTCTACGAGCAGTACTTC. This codes for CASSEPLYEQYF.

The J gene is TRBJ2-1, the V gene TRBV9; TRBD2 agrees at 13 bases. CDR3 length equals 18 residues. Germline loops: CDR1 SGDLS, CDR2 YYNGEE. Germline trimming cut 0 bases from V and 3 bases from J; bases unmatched to any gene: 6. The CDR3 here is CASSVDGLAGALYNEQFF. The CDR3 nucleotides are TGTGCCAGCAGCGTAGACGGACTAGCGGGGGCCCTCTACAATGAGCAGTTCTTC. The full variable domain, in which reference TRBV9 and TRBJ2-1 provide the parts outside the CDR3, is DSGVTQTPKHLITATGQRVTLRCSPRSGDLSVYWYQQSLDQGLQFLIQYYNGEERAKGNILERFSAQQFPDLHSELNLSSLELGDSALYFCASSVDGLAGALYNEQFFGPGTRLTVL.

The chain combines TRBV6-1 with TRBJ2-7; possibly TRBD1 for D (7 bases). CDR3 length equals 14 residues. Looked up from germline, CDR1 is MNHNS and CDR2 is SASEGT. Trimming shortened V by 4 bases and J by 2 bases, and 12 bases separated the two germline ends. DNA of the CDR3: TGTGCCAGCAGTGTATGGAGGGGGCCCTACGAGCAGTACTTC. The encoded protein is CASSVWRGPYEQYF.

This chain joins TRBV28 and TRBJ1-1, with a possible D match to TRBD1 (6 bases). CDR1 is MDHEN, CDR2 SYDVKM, per germline. The V and J ends lost 8 bases and 5 bases respectively, with 15 bases between them. CDR3 size: 13 residues. In DNA form, the CDR3 reads TGTGCCAGCTTTGCCCAGGGGCGGACTGAAGCTTTCTTT. It codes for CASFAQGRTEAFF.

The chain uses TRBV18 and TRBJ2-5; D unresolved. This CDR3 comprises 13 residues. Germline assignment: CDR1 KGHSH and CDR2 LQKENI. V shed 3 bases and J shed 1 base, with 6 bases lying between them. DNA of the CDR3: TGTGCCAGCTCACCCGGTCGCCAAGAGACCCAGTACTTC. Translating gives CASSPGRQETQYF.

The V call is TRBV5-6, the J call TRBJ2-6; a possible D gene is TRBD1 (5 bases). The germline V gene encodes CDR1 SGHDT and CDR2 YYEEEE. There are 12 residues in the CDR3. V was pared by 0 bases and J by 12 bases, with 7 bases between. The CDR3 bases are TGTGCCAGCAGCTTGGCGGACACCGTCCTGACTTTC. Residues: CASSLADTVLTF. The whole variable domain, remainder taken from reference TRBV5-6 and TRBJ2-6, is DAGVTQSPTHLIKTRGQQVTLRCSPKSGHDTVSWYQQALGQGPQFIFQYYEEEERQRGNFPDRFSGHQFPNYSSELNVNALLLGDSALYLCASSLADTVLTFGAGSRLTVL.

The chain carries TRBV18 and TRBJ2-2; D perhaps matches TRBD2 (5 bases). Germline V gene sequence: CDR1 KGHSH, CDR2 LQKENI. V lost 1 base to trimming and J lost 5 bases, with 5 bases between them. The CDR3 extends over 13 amino acids. The CDR3 region is CASSPLATGELFF. The CDR3 region has the DNA TGTGCCAGCTCACCACTAGCGACCGGGGAGCTGTTTTTT. The complete variable domain, with remaining parts taken from reference TRBV18 and TRBJ2-2, reads NAGVMQNPRHLVRRRGQEARLRCSPMKGHSHVYWYRQLPEEGLKFMVYLQKENIIDESGMPKERFSAEFPKEGPSILRIQQVVRGDSAAYFCASSPLATGELFFGEGSRLTVL.

The chain has TRBV15 and TRBJ1-5; possible D gene TRBD1, 5 bases. The germline V and J ends were trimmed by 5 bases and 3 bases, with 11 bases remaining between them. The CDR3 totals 14 residues. Germline V gene sequence: CDR1 LNHNV, CDR2 YYDKDF (reference sequence). The CDR3 DNA follows: TGTGCCACCAGCGTCGGACAACTCAATCAGCCCCAGCATTTT. Amino acid sequence: CATSVGQLNQPQHF.

The chain combines TRBV11-2 with TRBJ2-3; no clear D gene. This CDR3 has 10 amino acids. The germline gives CDR1 SGHAT, CDR2 FQNNGV. V gave up 10 bases and J gave up 5 bases, with 7 bases separating them. The CDR3 region is CATVLDTQYF. The CDR3 nucleotides read TGTGCCACCGTGTTAGATACGCAGTATTTT. The variable domain in full, completed from reference TRBV11-2 and TRBJ2-3, reads EAGVAQSPRYKIIEKRQSVAFWCNPISGHATLYWYQQILGQGPKLLIQFQNNGVVDDSQLPKDRFSAERLKGVDSTLKIQPAKLEDSAVYLCATVLDTQYFGPGTRLTVL.

The rearrangement joins TRBV5-6 to TRBJ1-2, with D possibly TRBD1 on 6 matching bases. The CDR3 runs 16 residues. V gave up 2 bases and J gave up 0 bases, with 14 bases separating them. CDR1 is SGHDT, CDR2 YYEEEE, per germline. CDR3 amino acids: CASSLYRVITNYGYTF. In DNA, the CDR3 is TGTGCCAGCAGCTTATACAGGGTCATAACTAACTATGGCTACACCTTC.

J is TRBJ1-1 and V is TRBV14; 8 nucleotides match TRBD1. Unmatched junction bases numbered 3, after V lost 7 bases and J lost 2 bases. The germline CDR1 and CDR2 sequences are SGHDN and FVKESK. There are 13 residues in the CDR3. The CDR3 DNA sequence: TGTGCCAGCACCCAGGGGGCTAACACTGAAGCTTTCTTT. Translating gives CASTQGANTEAFF.

The CDR3 region is CASSDSSSTQNEQFF. The DNA of the CDR3 is TGTGCCAGCAGTGACTCTTCTAGTACCCAAAATGAGCAGTTCTTC. The chain uses TRBV6-4 and TRBJ2-1; D remains ambiguous. V gave up 0 bases and J gave up 7 bases, with 13 bases separating them. This CDR3 comprises 15 residues. From germline, CDR1 is MRHNA and CDR2 SNTAGT.

This chain links TRBV4-2 with TRBJ2-1; a weak D match, TRBD2 (5 bases). The CDR3 totals 12 residues. Between the trimmed V and J ends, which lost 4 bases and 6 bases, there was a span of 7 bases. Germline lookup yields CDR1 LGHNA and CDR2 YNFKEQ. The CDR3 spells CASSLEGNEQFF. The CDR3 DNA is TGTGCCAGCAGCCTCGAGGGCAATGAGCAGTTCTTC.

This chain uses TRBV7-2 with TRBJ2-7, with TRBD1 matching 7 bases. CDR3 size: 12 residues. The germline V gene has CDR1 SGHTA and CDR2 FQGNSA. With 6 bases clipped from V and 8 bases from J, the junction kept 7 bases outside the gene matches. DNA for the CDR3: TGTGCCAGCAGTCTAACAGGGGTTCAGCAGTACTTC. It yields the protein CASSLTGVQQYF.

The chain is built from TRBV30 and TRBJ1-1; TRBD1 might be the D (6 bases). Trimming stripped 5 bases from V and 0 bases from J, with 10 bases between. Germline CDR1 GTSNPN, CDR2 SVGIG (reference sequence). The CDR3 is made up of 13 amino acids. The CDR3 DNA is TGTGCCTGGTGGACAGAGATGAACACTGAAGCTTTCTTT. Encoded protein: CAWWTEMNTEAFF.

The CDR3 nucleotides read TGTGCCAGCAGCCCCACGGCAGGGAATTCACCCCTCCACTTT. Its translation: CASSPTAGNSPLHF. The chain combines TRBV7-9 with TRBJ1-6, with D perhaps TRBD1 (5 bases). CDR1 is SEHNR and CDR2 is FQNEAQ in the germline V gene (reference sequence). Trimming stripped 5 bases from V and 7 bases from J, with 12 bases between. The CDR3 covers 14 residues.

This sequence joins TRBV6-6 and TRBJ1-4; no clear D. Germline V CDR1 and CDR2: MNHNY, SVGAGI (reference sequence). There are 14 residues in the CDR3. The V gene lost 4 bases and the J gene lost 4 bases, with 10 bases spanning the gap. DNA of the CDR3: TGTGCCAGCAGTTGGCATCGGGGTAATGAAAAACTGTTTTTT. The encoded protein is CASSWHRGNEKLFF.